This is a list of T cell receptor beta chains from one sample in a study of CD8 T cell repertoires and HIV-1 epitope variants. This table comes from immunoSEQ multiplex PCR, and its TCRdb copy is limited to in-frame clones, with some not included. The table includes thousands of clones, roughly 68% detected once. These receptors' targets are unknown. The sequencing input was cultured CD8+ T cells derived from PBMCs. Receptors originate from a male donor with HIV. CDR3s include the opening cysteine and the closing phenylalanine or tryptophan. The D gene is left open where the match is weak. Size values are once, few and many counts, or a class for expanded clones, and some rows have none.

j_call	clone_size	d_call	v_call	cdr3_aa	cdr3_nt
TRBJ1-2	few	TRBD1	TRBV6-4	CASREDRAGHGYGYTF	TGTGCCAGCAGAGAGGACAGGGCCGGGCATGGCTATGGCTACACCTTC
TRBJ1-2	few	.	TRBV28	CATTLGTYTF	TGTGCCACTACCCTTGGGACGTACACCTTC
TRBJ1-2	.	TRBD1	TRBV6-9	CASSSFRQGIYGYTF	TGTGCCAGCAGTTCATTCCGACAGGGAATCTATGGCTACACCTTC
TRBJ2-3	.	.	TRBV9	CASSASGDTQYF	TGTGCCAGCAGCGCTTCAGGGGATACGCAGTATTTT
TRBJ2-1	.	.	TRBV7-2	CASSLSSRYNEQFF	TGTGCCAGCAGCTTGAGTAGCCGGTACAATGAGCAGTTCTTC
TRBJ1-1	.	.	TRBV9	CASSAGTTNTEAFF	TGTGCCAGCAGCGCCGGGACAACTAACACTGAAGCTTTCTTT
TRBJ2-1	.	TRBD2	TRBV4-1	CASSQDDPASGRARGEQFF	TGCGCCAGCAGCCAAGATGACCCTGCTAGCGGGAGGGCCAGAGGTGAGCAGTTCTTC
TRBJ1-2	.	.	TRBV30	CAWSVVERNGYTF	TGTGCCTGGAGTGTAGTTGAGAGAAATGGCTACACCTTC
TRBJ2-3	medium-sized	.	TRBV11-3	CASSRREGVGDTQYF	TGTGCCAGCAGCCGAAGAGAGGGAGTGGGAGATACGCAGTATTTT
TRBJ2-5	.	.	TRBV7-6	CASSLLFTSKETQYF	TGTGCCAGCAGCTTACTCTTCACGTCTAAAGAGACCCAGTACTTC
TRBJ2-7	few	.	TRBV5-4	CASSRRASYEQYF	TGTGCCAGCAGCAGGAGGGCCTCCTACGAGCAGTACTTC
TRBJ2-7	.	.	TRBV6-5	CASSYSGGSYEQYF	TGTGCCAGCAGTTACTCTGGCGGGTCCTACGAGCAGTACTTC
TRBJ1-5	.	.	TRBV2	CASHGVSGNQPQHF	TGTGCCAGCCACGGGGTTTCGGGCAATCAGCCCCAGCATTTT
TRBJ1-4	.	TRBD1	TRBV4-2	CASSQDEFGDRVLGVFF	TGTGCCAGCAGCCAAGATGAGTTCGGGGACAGGGTCCTCGGAGTGTTTTTT
TRBJ1-1	.	.	TRBV7-2	CASRAAGDTEAFF	TGTGCCAGCAGAGCCGCGGGGGACACTGAAGCTTTCTTT
TRBJ2-7	.	.	TRBV5-4	CASSSGTVGYEQYF	TGTGCCAGCAGTTCTGGGACGGTCGGCTACGAGCAGTACTTC
TRBJ1-3	.	TRBD1	TRBV9	CASMAGGRGNTIYF	TGTGCCAGCATGGCAGGGGGACGTGGAAACACCATATATTTT
TRBJ2-7	.	.	TRBV19	CASSTGLKYEQYF	TGTGCCAGTAGTACGGGTCTTAAGTACGAGCAGTACTTC
TRBJ2-1	.	TRBD2	TRBV7-2	CASSLDGTSGGSEQFF	TGTGCCAGCAGCTTAGATGGGACTAGCGGGGGTAGTGAGCAGTTCTTC
TRBJ2-4	few	TRBD2	TRBV7-2	CASSLPGLAGSGNIQYF	TGTGCCAGCAGCTTGCCGGGACTAGCGGGATCGGGGAACATTCAGTACTTC
TRBJ2-7	.	.	TRBV27	CASSLSEGTVSYEQYF	TGTGCCAGCAGTTTATCGGAGGGGACTGTATCCTACGAGCAGTACTTC
TRBJ2-2	few	TRBD2	TRBV11-2	CASSLTSGRTPGTGELFF	TGTGCCAGCAGCCTCACTAGCGGGAGGACCCCGGGCACCGGGGAGCTGTTTTTT
TRBJ2-3	few	TRBD2	TRBV15	CATSSTSGGADTQYF	TGTGCCACCAGCAGTACTAGCGGGGGGGCAGATACGCAGTATTTT
TRBJ2-4	.	.	TRBV19	CASSTRVRQHHDSENIQYF	TGTGCCAGTAGTACTCGGGTGAGGCAGCACCACGATTCGGAAAACATTCAGTACTTC
TRBJ1-6	.	.	TRBV4-1	CASSPSVQGHSPLHF	TGCGCCAGCAGCCCGAGCGTTCAGGGGCATTCACCCCTCCACTTT
TRBJ2-7	.	TRBD1	TRBV6-1	CASSEGTGEQYF	TGTGCCAGCAGTGAAGGGACAGGAGAGCAGTACTTC
TRBJ2-7	few	.	TRBV6-6	CASIKDIISYEQYF	TGTGCCAGCATCAAGGACATAATATCCTACGAGCAGTACTTC
TRBJ1-3	few	.	TRBV27	CASSADGYSGNTIYF	TGTGCCAGCAGTGCGGACGGATACTCTGGAAACACCATATATTTT
TRBJ2-1	.	.	TRBV2	CASSYSSYNEQFF	TGTGCCAGCAGCTATAGCTCCTACAATGAGCAGTTCTTC
TRBJ2-7	.	.	TRBV9	CASSLADLTSYEQYF	TGTGCCAGCAGCCTGGCTGACCTAACCTCCTACGAGCAGTACTTC
TRBJ2-7	.	.	TRBV13	CASSSSESSYEQYF	TGTGCCAGCAGCTCCTCCGAGAGCTCCTACGAGCAGTACTTC